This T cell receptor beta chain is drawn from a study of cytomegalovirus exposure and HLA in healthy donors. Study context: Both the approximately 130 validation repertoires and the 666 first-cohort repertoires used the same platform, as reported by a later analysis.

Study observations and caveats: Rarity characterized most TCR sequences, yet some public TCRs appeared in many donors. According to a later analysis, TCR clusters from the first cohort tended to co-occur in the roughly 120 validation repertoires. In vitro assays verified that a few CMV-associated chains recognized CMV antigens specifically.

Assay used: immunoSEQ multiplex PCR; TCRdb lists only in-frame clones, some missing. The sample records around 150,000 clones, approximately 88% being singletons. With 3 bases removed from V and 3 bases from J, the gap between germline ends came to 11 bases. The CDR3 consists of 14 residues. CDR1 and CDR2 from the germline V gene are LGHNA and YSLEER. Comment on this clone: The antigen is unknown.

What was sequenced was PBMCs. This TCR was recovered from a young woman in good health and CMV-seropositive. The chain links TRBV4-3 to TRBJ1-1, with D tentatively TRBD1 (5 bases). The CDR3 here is CASSHVGRDTEAFF. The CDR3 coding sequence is TGCGCCAGCAGCCATGTAGGCAGGGACACTGAAGCTTTCTTT.